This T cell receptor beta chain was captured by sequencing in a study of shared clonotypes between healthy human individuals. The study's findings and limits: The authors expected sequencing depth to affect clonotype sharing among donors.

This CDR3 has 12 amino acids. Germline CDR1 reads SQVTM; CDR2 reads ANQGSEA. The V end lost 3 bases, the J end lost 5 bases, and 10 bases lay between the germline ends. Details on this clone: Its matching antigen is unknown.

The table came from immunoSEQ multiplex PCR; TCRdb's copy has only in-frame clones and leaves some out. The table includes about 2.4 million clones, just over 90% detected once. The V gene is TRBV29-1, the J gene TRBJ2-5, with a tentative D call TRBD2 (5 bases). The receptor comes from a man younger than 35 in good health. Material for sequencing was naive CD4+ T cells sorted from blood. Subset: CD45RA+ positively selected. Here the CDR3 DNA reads TGCAGCGTTGACGGGGTAGGGGAGACCCAGTACTTC. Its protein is CSVDGVGETQYF.